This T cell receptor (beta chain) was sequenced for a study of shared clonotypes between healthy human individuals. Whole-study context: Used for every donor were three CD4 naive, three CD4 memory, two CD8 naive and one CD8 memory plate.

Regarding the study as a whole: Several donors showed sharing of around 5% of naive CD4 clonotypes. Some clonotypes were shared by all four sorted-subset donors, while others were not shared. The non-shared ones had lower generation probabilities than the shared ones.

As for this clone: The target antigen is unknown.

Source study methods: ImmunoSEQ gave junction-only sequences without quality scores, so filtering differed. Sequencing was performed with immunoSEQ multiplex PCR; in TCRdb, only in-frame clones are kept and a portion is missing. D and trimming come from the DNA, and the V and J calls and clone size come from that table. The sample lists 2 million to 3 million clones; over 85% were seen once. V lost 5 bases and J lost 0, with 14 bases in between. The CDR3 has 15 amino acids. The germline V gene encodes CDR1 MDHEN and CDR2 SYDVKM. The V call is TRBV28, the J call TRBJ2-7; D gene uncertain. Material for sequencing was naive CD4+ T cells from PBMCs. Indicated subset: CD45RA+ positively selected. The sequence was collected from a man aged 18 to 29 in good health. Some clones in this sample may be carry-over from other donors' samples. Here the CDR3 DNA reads TGTGCCAGCAGTCCGGGCGGATCATCCTCCTACGAGCAGTACTTC. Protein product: CASSPGGSSSYEQYF.